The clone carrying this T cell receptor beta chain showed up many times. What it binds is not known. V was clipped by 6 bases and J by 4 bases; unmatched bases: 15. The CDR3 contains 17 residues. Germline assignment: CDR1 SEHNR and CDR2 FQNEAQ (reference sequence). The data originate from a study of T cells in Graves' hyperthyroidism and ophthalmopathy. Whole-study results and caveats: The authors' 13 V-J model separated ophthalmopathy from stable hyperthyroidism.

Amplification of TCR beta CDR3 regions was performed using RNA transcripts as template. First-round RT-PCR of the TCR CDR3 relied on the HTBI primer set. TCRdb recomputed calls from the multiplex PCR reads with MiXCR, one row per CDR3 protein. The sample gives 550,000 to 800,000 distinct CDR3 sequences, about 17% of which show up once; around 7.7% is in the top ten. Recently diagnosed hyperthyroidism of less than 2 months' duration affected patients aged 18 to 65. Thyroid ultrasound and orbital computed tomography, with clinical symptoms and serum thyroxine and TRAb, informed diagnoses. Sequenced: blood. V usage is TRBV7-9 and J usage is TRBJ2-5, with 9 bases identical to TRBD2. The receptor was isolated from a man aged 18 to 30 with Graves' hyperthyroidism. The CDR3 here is CASSLEGLATNRETQYF. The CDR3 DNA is TGTGCCAGCAGTCTTGAGGGACTAGCAACTAATAGAGAGACCCAGTACTTC.